This is a list of T cell receptor beta chains from one sample in a study of cytomegalovirus exposure and HLA in healthy donors. Assay: immunoSEQ multiplex PCR; the TCRdb copy retains only in-frame clones and omits some. The data contain 150,000 to 200,000 clones, around nine tenths of them singletons. Sequenced sample: PBMCs. The receptor source for this set is a man younger than 30 in good health and CMV-seropositive. Each CDR3 is given with its conserved first and last residue. The D gene is left open where the match is weak. Clone sizes are given selectively: once, few, many, or a class where the clone is expanded.

>.|TRBD1|TRBV9|TRBJ2-7
CASSVAPPGQGDYEQYF
TGTGCCAGCAGCGTAGCTCCCCCTGGACAGGGGGACTACGAGCAGTACTTC
>.|.|TRBV7-9|TRBJ2-3
CASSLRTESTDTQYF
TGTGCCAGCAGCTTAAGGACAGAGAGCACAGATACGCAGTATTTT
>.|.|TRBV5-1|TRBJ2-3
CASSPRTGRDTQYF
TGCGCCAGCAGCCCACGGACTGGTCGGGATACGCAGTATTTT
>.|.|TRBV7-3|TRBJ1-5
CPHGDSNQPQHF
TGTCCTCACGGAGATAGCAATCAGCCCCAGCATTTT
>.|.|TRBV4-1|TRBJ1-4
CASSRRNLLYTATNEKLFF
TGCGCCAGCAGCCGGAGGAACCTACTTTATACTGCAACTAATGAAAAACTGTTTTTT
>.|.|TRBV27|TRBJ2-5
CASSVRAAGETQYF
TGTGCCAGCAGTGTCCGTGCCGCAGGGGAGACCCAGTACTTC
>few|.|TRBV19|TRBJ1-5
CASRPGQRAFEPQHF
TGTGCCAGTCGTCCGGGACAACGAGCGTTCGAGCCCCAGCATTTT
>.|TRBD2|TRBV4-1|TRBJ2-7
CASSQEASGVREQYF
TGCGCCAGCAGCCAAGAAGCTAGCGGGGTCCGCGAGCAGTACTTC
>.|.|TRBV27|TRBJ2-7
CASSSGSTNYEQYF
TGTGCCAGCAGTTCCGGTAGTACCAACTACGAGCAGTACTTC
>few|.|TRBV7-2|TRBJ2-2
CASSLVLNTGELFF
TGTGCCAGCAGCTTAGTACTGAACACCGGGGAGCTGTTTTTT
>.|TRBD2|TRBV7-3|TRBJ2-7
CASSAAGTSHEQYF
TGTGCCAGCAGCGCTGCCGGGACTAGCCACGAGCAGTACTTC
>.|TRBD1|TRBV7-2|TRBJ1-2
CASSVGQGVGYTF
TGTGCCAGCAGCGTGGGACAGGGGGTCGGCTACACCTTC
>.|TRBD2|TRBV27|TRBJ2-7
CASSASTSGVWEQYF
TGTGCCAGCAGCGCCTCTACTAGCGGGGTCTGGGAGCAGTACTTC
>few|.|TRBV15|TRBJ1-5
CATSSRENQPQHF
TGTGCCACCAGCAGCCGGGAGAATCAGCCCCAGCATTTT
>.|TRBD2|TRBV6-9|TRBJ2-4
CASSYLIAGGRAKNIQYF
TGTGCCAGCAGTTACCTAATAGCGGGGGGCCGGGCCAAAAACATTCAGTACTTC
>.|.|TRBV18|TRBJ1-4
CASSPSGGNEKLFF
TGTGCCAGCTCACCATCGGGGGGCAATGAAAAACTGTTTTTT
>.|.|TRBV27|TRBJ2-7
CASSLAQSSYEQYF
TGTGCCAGCAGTTTGGCACAGAGCTCCTACGAGCAGTACTTC
>few|.|TRBV7-2|TRBJ1-1
CASSLALFEGNTEAFF
TGTGCCAGCAGCTTAGCCCTCTTTGAGGGTAACACTGAAGCTTTCTTT
>.|.|TRBV9|TRBJ1-4
CASSVQGSATNEKLFF
TGTGCCAGCAGCGTGCAGGGATCTGCAACTAATGAAAAACTGTTTTTT
>.|TRBD2|TRBV7-6|TRBJ2-5
CASSPIAGGWETQYF
TGTGCCAGCAGCCCCATAGCGGGCGGTTGGGAGACCCAGTACTTC
>.|.|TRBV7-7|TRBJ2-7
CASSSRQGGEQYF
TGTGCTAGCAGCTCAAGACAGGGAGGCGAGCAGTACTTC
>.|.|TRBV30|TRBJ2-6
CASGGSGANVLTF
TGTGCCTCCGGGGGCTCTGGGGCCAACGTCCTGACTTTC
>.|.|TRBV18|TRBJ2-5
CASSHPTSYLETQYF
TGTGCCAGCTCACATCCGACATCCTATTTAGAGACCCAGTACTTC
>.|.|TRBV30|TRBJ1-6
CAWTANSPLHF
TGTGCCTGGACAGCGAATTCACCCCTCCACTTT
>.|TRBD1|TRBV2|TRBJ1-2
CASSATGEDGYTF
TGTGCCAGCAGTGCAACAGGGGAAGATGGCTACACCTTC
>.|.|TRBV20-1|TRBJ2-3
CSGVGPDTQYF
TGCAGTGGGGTGGGCCCAGATACGCAGTATTTT
>few|.|TRBV7-9|TRBJ1-1
CASRRIWGVNTEAFF
TGTGCCAGCAGACGTATCTGGGGGGTGAACACTGAAGCTTTCTTT
>.|TRBD1|TRBV4-1|TRBJ2-7
CASSQGPGGYEQYF
TGCGCCAGCAGCCAAGGCCCAGGGGGCTACGAGCAGTACTTC
>.|.|TRBV27|TRBJ2-3
CASSLIGTDTQYF
TGTGCCAGCAGTTTAATAGGCACAGATACGCAGTATTTT
>.|.|TRBV7-2|TRBJ1-1
CASSYQGYTEAFF
TGTGCCAGCAGCTACCAGGGATACACTGAAGCTTTCTTT
>.|TRBD2|TRBV30|TRBJ2-4
CAWNLGLGKNIQYF
TGTGCCTGGAACCTGGGACTAGGCAAAAACATTCAGTACTTC
>once|TRBD2|TRBV27|TRBJ2-2
CASSSLAEAPGELFF
TGTGCCAGCAGTTCCCTAGCGGAAGCTCCCGGGGAGCTGTTTTTT
>.|TRBD1|TRBV7-9|TRBJ2-2
CASSGGTGNTGELFF
TGTGCCAGCAGCGGGGGGACAGGGAACACCGGGGAGCTGTTTTTT
>.|TRBD2|TRBV27|TRBJ2-7
CASSLGLAGYEQYF
TGTGCCAGCAGTTTGGGACTAGCGGGCTACGAGCAGTACTTC
>.|TRBD1|TRBV19|TRBJ2-5
CASSNYRDSVQETQYF
TGTGCCAGTAGTAACTACCGGGACAGCGTTCAAGAGACCCAGTACTTC
>.|.|TRBV7-2|TRBJ2-7
CASSSNEGYYEQYF
TGTGCCAGCAGCTCTAATGAGGGATACTACGAGCAGTACTTC
>.|.|TRBV9|TRBJ2-7
CASSAGDHPSYEQYF
TGTGCCAGCAGCGCCGGAGATCATCCCTCCTACGAGCAGTACTTC